The 20 T cell receptor beta chains in this list originate from one sample, sequenced in a study of control samples from healthy donors and cancer patients. TCRdb keeps only in-frame clones here, not all; method: immunoSEQ multiplex PCR. The sample includes about 150,000 clones, 80% to 95% of them seen just once. The source material was blood. Receptors originate from a woman in her thirties in good health.

This rearrangement joins TRBV19 to TRBJ2-2; possibly TRBD1 or TRBD2 for D (5 bases each). V was pared by 8 bases and J by 3 bases, with 10 bases between. In germline, CDR1 is LNHDA, CDR2 SQIVND (reference sequence). The CDR3 extends over 13 amino acids. For the CDR3, the DNA is TGTGCCAGTGGGACGGATTACACCGGGGAGCTGTTTTTT. Protein sequence: CASGTDYTGELFF.

This sequence joins TRBV6-5 and TRBJ1-1; no firm D call. The CDR3 consists of 14 residues. The V end was cut by 6 bases, the J end by 3 bases, with 14 bases between. CDR1 and CDR2 (germline): MNHEY, SVGAGI. CDR3 amino acids: CASSPQGLDTEAFF. The CDR3 nucleotides read TGTGCCAGCAGCCCCCAAGGGTTGGACACTGAAGCTTTCTTT.

The chain couples TRBV24-1 to TRBJ2-1, with 10 bases identical to TRBD2. The CDR3 consists of 14 residues. Germline V gene data show CDR1 as KGHDR and CDR2 as SFDVKD. The V and J ends lost 6 bases and 3 bases, in that order; junction bases with no gene match: 1. CDR3 bases: TGTGCCACCAGTCCTAGCGGGAGCTACAATGAGCAGTTCTTC. This sequence encodes CATSPSGSYNEQFF.

The chain is built from TRBV7-9 and TRBJ2-7; a possible D gene is TRBD2 (5 bases). Trimming shortened V by 5 bases and J by 6 bases, and 14 bases separated the two germline ends. The CDR3 is 13 residues long. Germline loops: CDR1 SEHNR, CDR2 FQNEAQ (reference sequence). In nucleotides, the CDR3 is TGTGCCAGCAGCCCTACGGGCGGGTCCGAGCAGTACTTC. Amino acids: CASSPTGGSEQYF.

J is TRBJ2-1 and V is TRBV11-2; D gene ambiguous. This CDR3 contains 15 residues. Looked up from germline, CDR1 is SGHAT and CDR2 is FQNNGV. Trimming removed 1 base from V and 8 bases from J, with 15 bases in between. CDR3 nucleotide sequence: TGTGCCAGCAGCTTAGTAGCCCCCAGAGGCTATGAGCAGTTCTTC. It translates to CASSLVAPRGYEQFF.

The sample holds one count of this clone. The gene calls are TRBV5-1 and TRBJ2-7; D may be TRBD2 (5 bases). The CDR3 runs to 14 residues. The germline gives CDR1 SGHRS, CDR2 YFSETQ. Trimming cost V 2 bases and J 3 bases, with 12 bases left between them. CDR3 DNA: TGCGCCAGCAGCTTTGGAGGAGTGGGCTACGAGCAGTACTTC. This translates into CASSFGGVGYEQYF.

V usage is TRBV19 and J usage is TRBJ1-6, with D hard to call. Trimming took 3 bases from V and 7 from J, leaving 16 bases between them. This CDR3 has 16 amino acids. Per the germline V gene, CDR1 is LNHDA and CDR2 is SQIVND (reference sequence). The CDR3 spells CASSIVLSQKNSPLHF. CDR3 nucleotides: TGTGCCAGTAGTATTGTTCTGAGCCAGAAGAATTCACCCCTCCACTTT. Looking up the rest from reference TRBV19 and TRBJ1-6 gives the full variable domain: DGGITQSPKYLFRKEGQNVTLSCEQNLNHDAMYWYRQDPGQGLRLIYYSQIVNDFQKGDIAEGYSVSREKKESFPLTVTSAQKNPTAFYLCASSIVLSQKNSPLHFGNGTRLTVT.

V and J are TRBV5-4 and TRBJ1-1, with 8 bases fitting TRBD1. The CDR3 totals 14 residues. Trimming removed 1 base from V and 3 bases from J; junction bases left unmatched: 2. CDR1 SGHNT and CDR2 YYREEE come from the germline V gene (reference sequence). This CDR3 is CASSLRDRYTEAFF. The CDR3 nucleotides read TGTGCCAGCAGCTTGCGGGACAGGTACACTGAAGCTTTCTTT.

The chain is built from TRBV5-6 and TRBJ1-4; no clear D gene. With 1 base removed from V and 4 bases from J, the gap between germline ends came to 14 bases. Germline CDR1 is SGHDT and CDR2 is YYEEEE. The CDR3 is 16 residues long. The chain's CDR3 is CASSLYVTGINEKLFF. For the CDR3, the DNA is TGTGCCAGCAGCTTGTATGTAACGGGGATTAATGAAAAACTGTTTTTT.

The gene calls are TRBV11-3 and TRBJ2-1; 9 nucleotides align to TRBD2. V trimming: 5 bases; J trimming: 8 bases; junction bases outside the gene matches: 13. Per the germline V gene, CDR1 is SGHNT and CDR2 is YENEEA. The CDR3 totals 16 residues. The chain's CDR3 is CASSRHSGSLHDEQFF. Here the CDR3 DNA reads TGTGCCAGCAGCCGCCATAGCGGGAGCCTTCATGATGAGCAGTTCTTC.

This chain joins TRBV19 and TRBJ1-1, with TRBD1 as a possible D gene (5 bases). The CDR3 has 12 residues. Germline V gene lookup returns CDR1 LNHDA and CDR2 SQIVND (reference sequence). The germline V and J ends were trimmed by 5 bases and 8 bases, with 12 bases remaining between them. The CDR3 DNA follows: TGTGCCAGTAGTTCGCCGGGGCCCGAAGCTTTCTTT. Amino acid sequence: CASSSPGPEAFF.

J is TRBJ1-3 and V is TRBV28; D is unresolved. This CDR3 spans 14 amino acids. The germline gives CDR1 MDHEN, CDR2 SYDVKM. Trimming left V 7 bases short and J 1 base short, with 11 bases between. The chain's CDR3 is CASTVGSSGNTIYF. CDR3 sequence (DNA): TGTGCCAGCACAGTAGGCTCATCTGGAAACACCATATATTTT.

The chain has TRBV7-2 and TRBJ1-4; TRBD1 aligns across 7 bases. Looked up from germline, CDR1 is SGHTA and CDR2 is FQGNSA. CDR3 length equals 14 residues. V shed 5 bases, J shed 7 bases, and the junction held 7 bases outside the gene matches. The CDR3 here is CASSLTGLGEKLFF. CDR3 nucleotides: TGTGCCAGCAGCCTGACAGGGCTTGGTGAAAAACTGTTTTTT.

V gene TRBV30 combines with J gene TRBJ1-1; D is uncertain. The CDR3 sequence is 13 residues long. CDR1 and CDR2 (germline): GTSNPN, SVGIG (reference sequence). V lost 4 bases, J lost 4 bases, and 13 bases lay in between. The CDR3 DNA reads TGTGCCTGGACCAAAGGTGTGGGCACTGAAGCTTTCTTT. Amino acids: CAWTKGVGTEAFF.

The V and J genes are TRBV28 and TRBJ2-1; 8 bases are shared with TRBD2. The CDR3 runs 18 residues. Germline trimming cut 4 bases from V and 2 bases from J; bases unmatched to any gene: 13. Germline CDR1 and CDR2: MDHEN and SYDVKM. This CDR3 reads CASSYPTTSGVPYNEQFF. The CDR3 nucleotides read TGTGCCAGCAGTTATCCAACTACTAGCGGTGTTCCCTACAATGAGCAGTTCTTC.

V and J are TRBV18 and TRBJ1-4; no clear D gene. V gave up 0 bases and J gave up 6 bases, with 8 bases separating them. The CDR3 covers 14 residues. Looked up from germline, CDR1 is KGHSH and CDR2 is LQKENI. The CDR3 here is CASSPPGRYEKLFF. In DNA form, the CDR3 reads TGTGCCAGCTCACCACCGGGCAGATATGAAAAACTGTTTTTT.

The chain joins TRBV28 to TRBJ1-1; D gene ambiguous. Germline-derived CDR1 and CDR2 are MDHEN and SYDVKM. V dropped 6 bases and J dropped 0 bases, with 17 bases sitting between them. The CDR3 totals 16 residues. The CDR3 spells CASSEWSIGVNTEAFF. CDR3 DNA: TGTGCCAGCAGCGAATGGAGTATAGGCGTGAACACTGAAGCTTTCTTT.

This clone was seen only a few times. This chain connects TRBV4-3 to TRBJ1-5; 9 bases fit TRBD1. J lost 5 bases, V lost 5 bases, and 7 bases had no gene match. Germline V CDR1 and CDR2: LGHNA, YSLEER. This CDR3 spans 15 amino acids. The CDR3, as DNA: TGCGCCAGCAGCGCGGACAGGGGTACTGATCAGCCCCAGCATTTT. Protein: CASSADRGTDQPQHF.

The rearrangement uses TRBV7-6 and TRBJ2-5; D uncertain. Trimming took off 4 bases at V and 5 bases at J, with 20 bases between the two ends. This CDR3 is 16 amino acids long. The germline gives CDR1 SGHVS, CDR2 FNYEAQ. The CDR3 DNA reads as TGTGCCAGCAGCTCACCAAGAGAAGGATTTGGCGAGACCCAGTACTTC. It is translated as CASSSPREGFGETQYF.

V is TRBV29-1 and J is TRBJ2-5; tentatively, D is TRBD1 (6 bases). CDR1 is SQVTM and CDR2 is ANQGSEA in the germline V gene. The CDR3 has 15 residues. The germline V and J ends were trimmed by 4 bases and 1 base, with 16 bases remaining between them. In DNA form, the CDR3 reads TGCAGCGTTGTCGTCGCCGGGGACACCCAAGAGACCCAGTACTTC. Its protein product is CSVVVAGDTQETQYF.